This TCR beta chain appears in the sequencing data of a study of chemoradiotherapy in HPV16-positive cancers. The V and J ends lost 2 bases and 3 bases respectively, with 8 bases between them. Germline V gene sequence: CDR1 MNHNY, CDR2 SVGAGI (reference sequence). The CDR3 runs 13 residues. Method: immunoSEQ multiplex PCR; TCRdb's copy keeps in-frame clones and lacks some. The table records approximately 12,000 clones, 55% to 65% of them present only once. Repertoires were sampled repeatedly during chemoradiotherapy. Collection took place from a patient who underwent chemoradiotherapy. J is TRBJ2-7 and V is TRBV6-6, with D tentatively TRBD2 (6 bases). The clonotype originates from a human donor with HPV-associated anogenital cancer. CDR3 sequence reads: CASSYRGGYEQYF. The CDR3 nucleotides read TGTGCCAGCAGTTACAGGGGAGGCTACGAGCAGTACTTC.